This T cell receptor (beta chain) was observed in a study of blood T cells in healthy people across ages. Study-wide results and caveats: When set beside aged donors, long-lived donors presented more naive CD4+ cells and higher diversity.

CDR1 is SGHRS and CDR2 is YFSETQ in the germline V gene. CDR3 size: 14 residues. Trimming stripped 4 bases from V and 0 bases from J, with 11 bases between. This clonotype appeared a few times. Its antigen is not identified. Primers used in a second PCR of about 7 to 12 cycles were a sample-barcoded 5' primer and a J-beta primer mix. Every single cDNA molecule received a tag from a template-switch adaptor with 12 random nucleotides. TCRdb used MiXCR to reprocess the 5' RACE reads, holding one entry per CDR3 protein. This table has 790,000 or so distinct CDR3 sequences, roughly 50% appearing once. The authors isolated at least 6.5 million PBMCs per sample. Per sample, no less than 5 micrograms of total RNA were extracted.

The origin of this receptor is a man aged 35-49 years in good health. J is TRBJ2-7 and V is TRBV5-1, with D possibly being TRBD2 (6 bases). The source material was blood. The CDR3 nucleotides are TGCGCCAGCAGCCCGGAGGGGAACTCCTACGAGCAGTACTTC. It encodes CASSPEGNSYEQYF.